This entry concerns a single T cell receptor (beta chain). At one end the junction does not follow the germline gene, possibly because of a read error. These data are taken from a study of blood T cell repertoires in COVID-19. As for the study in general: From the United States, Italy and Spain came samples of acute and convalescent COVID-19. T cells, B-cell-depleted T cells, or PBMCs provided the cDNA or gDNA that served as material.

As originally analysed: Using reference gene primer amplification, nucleated cell counts were estimated. TCRdb's table, derived via immunoSEQ multiplex PCR, lists solely in-frame clones and lacks some. That table supplies the V and J calls and clone size; D and trimming were determined from the DNA. The sample records approximately 110,000 clones, about three quarters being singletons. Germline CDR1 reads SGDLS; CDR2 reads YYNGEE. This CDR3 comprises 15 residues. The chain employs TRBV9 and TRBJ2-3; D uncertain. The receptor's source is a human donor with acute or convalescent COVID-19. The donor label of this sample is uncertain. Sequenced sample: peripheral blood. The CDR3 sequence: CASTVGYSGTDTQYF. The CDR3, as DNA: TGTGCCAGCACCGTAGGGTACAGTGGGACAGATACGCAGTATTTT.